A single sample is the source of the 17 T cell receptor beta chains below, sequenced in a study of OX40 agonist ivuxolimab in advanced cancers. Repertoires were generated with immunoSEQ multiplex PCR, while TCRdb's copy carries only in-frame clones and drops some. The data hold approximately 100,000 clones, with about nine tenths observed a single time. The sample in question was CD4+ or CD8+ T cells sorted from blood, obtained in a trial of the OX40 agonist ivuxolimab. The receptors originated from an adult with an advanced solid tumor such as melanoma, head and neck, liver or kidney cancer.

The J gene is TRBJ2-3, the V gene TRBV27, with 11 bases lining up with TRBD1. The ends lost 7 bases at V and 3 bases at J; junction bases unmatched: 6. This CDR3 contains 15 residues. The germline gives CDR1 MNHEY, CDR2 SMNVEV (reference sequence). The CDR3: CASKFGTGGTDTQYF. The DNA of the CDR3 is TGTGCCAGCAAATTCGGGACAGGGGGGACAGATACGCAGTATTTT.

This chain joins TRBV19 and TRBJ2-1, with 9 bases aligning to TRBD2. The V gene's germline CDR1 is LNHDA and CDR2 SQIVND (reference sequence). With 5 bases clipped from V and 6 bases from J, the junction kept 11 bases outside the gene matches. CDR3 length: 16 amino acids. The CDR3 loop reads CASSLREAGGPNEQFF. CDR3 nucleotide sequence: TGTGCCAGTAGTTTAAGGGAGGCGGGAGGGCCCAATGAGCAGTTCTTC.

The chain carries TRBV5-1 and TRBJ2-5, with a tentative D call TRBD2 (5 bases). Per germline, CDR1 SGHRS and CDR2 YFSETQ. The V end lost 4 bases, the J end lost 5 bases, and 21 bases lay between the germline ends. This CDR3 has 16 residues. CDR3 sequence reads: CASSVTVGGSGETQYF. CDR3 bases: TGCGCCAGCAGCGTGACGGTAGGAGGCTCCGGCGAGACCCAGTACTTC.

The chain is built from TRBV7-9 and TRBJ2-1, with 7 bases matching TRBD2. V lost 4 bases, J lost 0 bases, and 3 bases stayed unmatched. Germline values: CDR1 SEHNR, CDR2 FQNEAQ (reference sequence). The CDR3 has 15 residues. CDR3: CASSSRGSSYNEQFF. CDR3 nucleotides: TGTGCCAGCAGCTCACGCGGGAGCTCCTACAATGAGCAGTTCTTC.

In nucleotides, the CDR3 is TGTGCCAGTAGTATAGATCCTTGGACAGGGAGCACAGATACGCAGTATTTT. It is translated as CASSIDPWTGSTDTQYF. The V and J genes are TRBV19 and TRBJ2-3, with 8 bases that match TRBD1. CDR1 LNHDA and CDR2 SQIVND come from the germline V gene (reference sequence). V was pared by 0 bases and J by 0 bases, with 5 bases of the junction left unmatched. The CDR3 totals 17 residues.

This clone was detected once. This chain links TRBV5-6 with TRBJ1-2; no firm D call. Looked up from germline, CDR1 is SGHDT and CDR2 is YYEEEE. V shed 2 bases and J shed 5 bases, with 16 bases lying between them. CDR3 length: 15 amino acids. The CDR3 here is CASSFPTAGIYGYTF. DNA of the CDR3: TGTGCCAGCAGCTTTCCCACCGCGGGAATTTATGGCTACACCTTC.

The V call is TRBV6-1, the J call TRBJ2-5; D not resolved. Per germline, CDR1 MNHNS and CDR2 SASEGT. V was trimmed by 7 bases and J by 1 base, leaving 7 bases between them. The CDR3 covers 12 residues. CDR3 DNA: TGTGCCAGCACGGATTTCCAAGAGACCCAGTACTTC. Its protein is CASTDFQETQYF.

This chain links TRBV13 with TRBJ1-1, with D unresolved. CDR1 and CDR2 from the germline V gene are PRHDT and FYEKMQ (reference sequence). V lost 2 bases and J lost 7, with 11 bases in between. This CDR3 is built from 13 residues. The CDR3 sequence: CASSLQTASEAFF. The CDR3 DNA reads TGTGCCAGCAGCTTACAGACGGCTAGTGAAGCTTTCTTT.

The V call is TRBV19, the J call TRBJ1-4; D is unresolved. The length of the CDR3 is 15 residues. Per the germline V gene, CDR1 is LNHDA and CDR2 is SQIVND (reference sequence). Deletions cut 2 bases from V and 4 bases from J, with 11 bases between. This chain's CDR3 is CASSIRGQNNEKLFF. The CDR3 nucleotides read TGTGCCAGTAGTATACGTGGGCAGAATAATGAAAAACTGTTTTTT.

Comment on this clone: The same CDR3 arises from other DNA sequences in this sample as well. The chain recombines TRBV6-6 with TRBJ2-7; a weak D match, TRBD2 (5 bases). Per the germline V gene, CDR1 is MNHNY and CDR2 is SVGAGI (reference sequence). Trimming cost V 1 base and J 4 bases, with 14 bases left between them. This CDR3 has 15 amino acids. The CDR3 here is CASSYYRTSAYEQYF. CDR3 coding DNA: TGTGCCAGCAGTTACTATAGGACTTCGGCTTACGAGCAGTACTTC.

The chain couples TRBV6-6 to TRBJ1-1, with D perhaps matching TRBD1 (5 bases). The V and J ends lost 2 bases and 7 bases respectively, with 5 bases between them. CDR3 length: 11 amino acids. Germline CDR1 is MNHNY and CDR2 is SVGAGI (reference sequence). CDR3 in amino acids: CASSYRGEAFF. The CDR3, as DNA: TGTGCCAGCAGTTACAGGGGTGAAGCTTTCTTT.

The table lists this clone with a few counts. The V and J genes are TRBV15 and TRBJ2-7, with 9 bases aligning to TRBD2. V lost 0 bases, J lost 0 bases, and 12 bases stayed unmatched. Germline CDR1 and CDR2: LNHNV and YYDKDF (reference sequence). The CDR3 runs to 19 residues. CDR3 residues: CATSRDGGRLADLSYEQYF. The CDR3 coding sequence is TGTGCCACCAGCAGAGATGGAGGGCGACTAGCGGACCTCTCCTACGAGCAGTACTTC.

J is TRBJ2-3 and V is TRBV5-1, with a weak D call TRBD2 (5 bases). Trimming removed 4 bases at V and 3 bases at J, with 9 bases between. This CDR3 is built from 13 residues. From germline, CDR1 is SGHRS and CDR2 YFSETQ. This chain's CDR3 is CASSTSGTDTQYF. CDR3 nucleotide sequence: TGCGCCAGCAGCACTAGTGGGACAGATACGCAGTATTTT.

The chain links TRBV7-6 to TRBJ2-7, with 9 bases fitting TRBD1. The CDR3 is 13 residues long. Germline CDR1 SGHVS, CDR2 FNYEAQ. Trimming cost V 4 bases and J 7 bases; bases outside gene matches: 5. In DNA form, the CDR3 reads TGTGCCAGCAGCTCGAACAGGGGGCGGGAGCAGTACTTC. The encoded protein is CASSSNRGREQYF.

This chain uses TRBV6-1 with TRBJ1-4; unclear D gene. Germline loops: CDR1 MNHNS, CDR2 SASEGT. V lost 2 bases, J lost 8 bases, and 9 bases lay in between. The CDR3 consists of 13 residues. In nucleotides, the CDR3 is TGTGCCAGCAGTGAAACAGTGAGAGAAAAACTGTTTTTT. This encodes CASSETVREKLFF.

V usage is TRBV28 and J usage is TRBJ1-5; 8 nucleotides align to TRBD1. V shed 6 bases, J shed 5 bases, and the junction held 6 bases outside the gene matches. Germline V gene lookup returns CDR1 MDHEN and CDR2 SYDVKM. The CDR3 sequence is 14 residues long. The CDR3 protein is CASRRRQGHQPQHF. The DNA for the CDR3 is TGTGCCAGCAGACGAAGACAGGGGCATCAGCCCCAGCATTTT.

The chain carries TRBV5-4 and TRBJ1-3; 8 bases are a match to TRBD1. The ends lost 3 bases at V and 0 bases at J; junction bases unmatched: 5. Germline assignment: CDR1 SGHNT and CDR2 YYREEE (reference sequence). The CDR3 sequence is 16 residues long. The CDR3 DNA sequence: TGTGCCAGCAGCTATACAGGGGGTGGCTCTGGAAACACCATATATTTT. This codes for CASSYTGGGSGNTIYF. Filled out from reference TRBV5-4 and TRBJ1-3, the complete variable domain reads ETGVTQSPTHLIKTRGQQVTLRCSSQSGHNTVSWYQQALGQGPQFIFQYYREEENGRGNFPPRFSGLQFPNYSSELNVNALELDDSALYLCASSYTGGGSGNTIYFGEGSWLTVV.